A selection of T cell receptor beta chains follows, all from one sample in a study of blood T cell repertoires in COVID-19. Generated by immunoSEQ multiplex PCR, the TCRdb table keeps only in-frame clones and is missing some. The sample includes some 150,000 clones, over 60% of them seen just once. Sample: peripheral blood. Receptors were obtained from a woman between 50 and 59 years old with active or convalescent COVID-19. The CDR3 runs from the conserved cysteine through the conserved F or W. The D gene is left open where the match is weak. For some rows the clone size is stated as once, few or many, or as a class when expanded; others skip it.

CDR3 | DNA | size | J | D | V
CASSAPIGTDTQYF | TGTGCCAGCAGTGCGCCGATTGGCACAGATACGCAGTATTTT | - | TRBJ2-3 | - | TRBV28
CASSSAGTGVTNSPLHF | TGTGCCAGCAGCTCTGCCGGGACAGGGGTAACTAATTCACCCCTCCACTTT | few | TRBJ1-6 | TRBD1 | TRBV6-2/TRBV6-3
CASSWGGGMNTEAFF | TGTGCCAGCAGCTGGGGAGGGGGGATGAACACTGAAGCTTTCTTT | - | TRBJ1-1 | - | TRBV7-8
CASSLGQGEGTNEKLFF | TGTGCCAGCAGCCTCGGACAGGGGGAGGGAACTAATGAAAAACTGTTTTTT | - | TRBJ1-4 | TRBD1 | TRBV7-9
CASSLQGARTEAFF | TGCGCCAGCAGCTTACAGGGGGCAAGGACTGAAGCTTTCTTT | - | TRBJ1-1 | TRBD1 | TRBV5-1
CASSTSRGGYNEQFF | TGTGCCAGCAGCACCTCTAGAGGGGGCTACAATGAGCAGTTCTTC | - | TRBJ2-1 | - | TRBV7-9
CASRSGGTNTGELFF | TGTGCCAGCAGGTCGGGAGGAACGAACACCGGGGAGCTGTTTTTT | once | TRBJ2-2 | TRBD2 | TRBV2
CASSLGLQSSYEQYF | TGCGCCAGCAGCCTCGGACTCCAGAGCTCCTACGAGCAGTACTTC | - | TRBJ2-7 | - | TRBV4-1
CASSLALTDQPQHF | TGTGCCAGCAGCTTGGCCTTGACAGATCAGCCCCAGCATTTT | - | TRBJ1-5 | - | TRBV11-2
CSVEEDSLYGYTF | TGCAGCGTTGAAGAGGACAGCCTCTATGGCTACACCTTC | - | TRBJ1-2 | - | TRBV29-1
CASSFPRQGSGLNEQFF | TGTGCCAGCAGCTTCCCCCGACAGGGGTCGGGCTTGAATGAGCAGTTCTTC | - | TRBJ2-1 | TRBD1 | TRBV5-4
CASSYLGLAHNEQFF | TGTGCCAGCAGTTACCTAGGACTAGCTCACAATGAGCAGTTCTTC | - | TRBJ2-1 | TRBD2 | TRBV6-5
CASSHRGSYNSPLHF | TGTGCCAGCAGCCACCGGGGCTCCTATAATTCACCCCTCCACTTT | - | TRBJ1-6 | - | TRBV3-1/TRBV3-2
CAWSPVPGEQYF | TGTGCCTGGAGCCCCGTGCCAGGGGAGCAGTACTTC | - | TRBJ2-7 | - | TRBV30
CASSLATLAGLSGANVLTF | TGTGCCAGCAGCTTAGCCACACTAGCGGGTCTCTCTGGGGCCAACGTCCTGACTTTC | - | TRBJ2-6 | TRBD2 | TRBV7-2
CASSRGLAGGADSNEQFF | TGTGCCAGCAGCCGGGGACTAGCGGGAGGCGCGGACAGCAATGAGCAGTTCTTC | many | TRBJ2-1 | TRBD2 | TRBV9
CASSLLTTGNTEAFF | TGTGCCAGCAGCCTTCTCACGACAGGGAACACTGAAGCTTTCTTT | - | TRBJ1-1 | - | TRBV3-1/TRBV3-2
CASSFLQGGTEAFF | TGTGCCAGTAGTTTCCTACAGGGGGGCACTGAAGCTTTCTTT | - | TRBJ1-1 | TRBD1 | TRBV19
CASSPDKSFSYEQYF | TGTGCCAGCTCACCGGACAAGTCTTTCTCCTACGAGCAGTACTTC | once | TRBJ2-7 | - | TRBV18
CASSIAETGGNTIYF | TGTGCCAGTAGTATAGCAGAGACTGGAGGCAACACCATATATTTT | - | TRBJ1-3 | - | TRBV19
CASSIAGSVTGELFF | TGTGCCAGTAGTATAGCGGGGAGTGTCACCGGGGAGCTGTTTTTT | few | TRBJ2-2 | - | TRBV19
CASSRTSTPHEQFF | TGTGCCAGTAGTAGGACTAGCACCCCCCATGAGCAGTTCTTC | - | TRBJ2-1 | TRBD2 | TRBV19
CAIRGGSGETQYF | TGTGCTATTCGTGGGGGGTCAGGAGAGACCCAGTACTTC | - | TRBJ2-5 | - | TRBV7-9
CASSPVGLAGVANTGELFF | TGCGCCAGCAGCCCTGTGGGACTAGCGGGAGTAGCGAACACCGGGGAGCTGTTTTTT | - | TRBJ2-2 | TRBD2 | TRBV10-1
CAWNRGDSPLHF | TGTGCCTGGAACAGGGGCGATTCACCCCTCCACTTT | few | TRBJ1-6 | TRBD1 | TRBV30
CASSPLAGGSTDTQYF | TGTGCCAGCAGCCCCCTAGCGGGGGGGTCCACAGATACGCAGTATTTT | - | TRBJ2-3 | TRBD2 | TRBV4-2
CASSRGGVDADTQYF | TGTGCCAGCAGCAGAGGCGGGGTTGACGCAGATACGCAGTATTTT | - | TRBJ2-3 | - | TRBV7-2
CASSEGRRGAGNTIYF | TGTGCCAGCAGTGAGGGCAGAAGGGGCGCTGGAAACACCATATATTTT | - | TRBJ1-3 | - | TRBV2
CASSLAGQGPAGYTF | TGTGCCAGCAGCTTAGCAGGTCAGGGGCCCGCAGGCTACACCTTC | few | TRBJ1-2 | - | TRBV7-2
CASSLLTGGRNEQFF | TGTGCCAGCAGTTTACTAACGGGGGGGCGCAATGAGCAGTTCTTC | - | TRBJ2-1 | TRBD2 | TRBV28
CASSYATGAGEKLFF | TGTGCCAGCAGTTACGCCACAGGGGCCGGGGAAAAACTGTTTTTT | few | TRBJ1-4 | TRBD1 | TRBV6-6
CASGRTEGLSGNTIYF | TGTGCCAGCGGTAGGACGGAGGGGCTCTCTGGAAACACCATATATTTT | - | TRBJ1-3 | - | TRBV21-1
CASSMGGNQPQHF | TGTGCCAGCAGTATGGGGGGGAATCAGCCCCAGCATTTT | - | TRBJ1-5 | - | TRBV27
CASSYSNNRVGQPQHF | TGTGCCAGCAGTTACTCAAATAACAGGGTCGGTCAGCCCCAGCATTTT | once | TRBJ1-5 | - | TRBV6-2/TRBV6-3
CASSYSPWSGIYNEQFF | TGTGCCAGCAGTTACTCCCCGTGGAGCGGGATATACAATGAGCAGTTCTTC | many | TRBJ2-1 | TRBD2 | TRBV6-2/TRBV6-3
CASSTGLAYEQYF | TGTGCCAGCAGTACAGGGTTAGCCTACGAGCAGTACTTC | - | TRBJ2-7 | - | TRBV6-2/TRBV6-3
CASSQGTGGQNTIYF | TGCGCCAGCAGCCAAGGAACAGGGGGCCAAAACACCATATATTTT | - | TRBJ1-3 | TRBD1 | TRBV4-3
CASSQDPGQPQHF | TGTGCCAGCAGCCAAGACCCAGGCCAGCCCCAGCATTTT | - | TRBJ1-5 | - | TRBV14
CAISDSGRLYEQYF | TGTGCCATCAGTGACAGCGGGAGGCTCTACGAGCAGTACTTC | - | TRBJ2-7 | TRBD2 | TRBV10-3
CASSDSREGRTDTQYF | TGTGCCAGCAGTGACTCTCGGGAGGGCCGGACAGATACGCAGTATTTT | - | TRBJ2-3 | TRBD2 | TRBV6-4
CASSPRRTPNYGYTF | TGTGCCAGCAGCCCTCGTCGGACACCTAACTATGGCTACACCTTC | - | TRBJ1-2 | - | TRBV7-8
CASSPREGDEQFF | TGTGCCAGCTCCCCCAGGGAGGGCGATGAGCAGTTCTTC | - | TRBJ2-1 | TRBD2 | TRBV6-9
CACSGTGLKEQYF | TGTGCCTGTTCCGGGACAGGGCTCAAGGAGCAGTACTTC | - | TRBJ2-7 | TRBD1 | TRBV30
CASKLNGQMPSYEQYF | TGTGCCAGTAAATTAAATGGGCAGATGCCCTCCTACGAGCAGTACTTC | once | TRBJ2-7 | - | TRBV19
CASSQDRGQGNNSPLHF | TGTGCCAGCAGCCAAGATCGGGGACAGGGGAATAATTCACCCCTCCACTTT | - | TRBJ1-6 | TRBD1 | TRBV4-2
CASTGASGNQETQYF | TGTGCCAGCACAGGAGCTAGCGGGAACCAAGAGACCCAGTACTTC | - | TRBJ2-5 | TRBD2 | TRBV18
CASSSPGVNTEAFF | TGTGCCAGTAGCTCACCAGGGGTGAACACTGAAGCTTTCTTT | - | TRBJ1-1 | - | TRBV19
CASSFSWGGENTEAFF | TGTGCCAGCAGCTTCTCTTGGGGGGGAGAGAACACTGAAGCTTTCTTT | - | TRBJ1-1 | - | TRBV7-2
CASSPNPGLAGEQYF | TGTGCCAGCAGCCCGAACCCCGGACTAGCTGGCGAGCAGTACTTC | - | TRBJ2-7 | TRBD2 | TRBV11-2
CASSPRASGGASNEQFF | TGTGCCAGCTCACCACGGGCCAGCGGGGGGGCGAGTAATGAGCAGTTCTTC | - | TRBJ2-1 | TRBD2 | TRBV18
CASSRGLNSNQPQHF | TGTGCCAGCAGCCGGGGACTGAATAGCAATCAGCCCCAGCATTTT | - | TRBJ1-5 | - | TRBV2